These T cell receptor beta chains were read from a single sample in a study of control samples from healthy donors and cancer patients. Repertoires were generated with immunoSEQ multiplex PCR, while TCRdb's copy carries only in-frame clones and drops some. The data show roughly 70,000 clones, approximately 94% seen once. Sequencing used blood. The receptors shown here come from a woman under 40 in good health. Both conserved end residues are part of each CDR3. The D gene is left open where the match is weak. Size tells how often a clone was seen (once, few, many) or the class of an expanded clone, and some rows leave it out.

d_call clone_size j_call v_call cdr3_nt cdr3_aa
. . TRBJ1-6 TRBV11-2 TGTGCCAGCAGCGCCGCTTCAGGGCTCGGTTCACCCCTCCACTTT CASSAASGLGSPLHF
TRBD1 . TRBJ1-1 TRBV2 TGTGCCAGCAGGGCAGACAGGGACGTTCCTGAAGCTTTCTTT CASRADRDVPEAFF
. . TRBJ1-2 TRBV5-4 TGTGCCAGCAGCTCGAAAACAGGGTCCCATGGCTACACCTTC CASSSKTGSHGYTF
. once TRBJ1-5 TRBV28 TGTGCCAGCAGTATTAGGACTAATCAGGCATATCAGCCCCAGCATTTT CASSIRTNQAYQPQHF
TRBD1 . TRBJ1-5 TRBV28 TGTGCCAGCAGCGCCAGGGACAGAGATCAGCCCCAGCATTTT CASSARDRDQPQHF
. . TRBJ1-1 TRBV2 TGTGCCAGCAGTGAAGGACAGAAGAACACTGAAGCTTTCTTT CASSEGQKNTEAFF
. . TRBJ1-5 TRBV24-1 TGTGCCACCAGCGTAGGGGATTATCAGCCCCAGCATTTT CATSVGDYQPQHF
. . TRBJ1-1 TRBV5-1 TGCGCCAGCAGCTTACATAGCATGAACACTGAAGCTTTCTTT CASSLHSMNTEAFF
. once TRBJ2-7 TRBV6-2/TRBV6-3 TGTGCCAGCAGTTACCTGGGGGGACTCTACGAGCAGTACTTC CASSYLGGLYEQYF
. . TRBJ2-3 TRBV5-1 TGCGCCAGCCGCCAGGGGGGCCTCACAGATACGCAGTATTTT CASRQGGLTDTQYF
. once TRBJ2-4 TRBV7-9 TGTGCCAGCAGCTTATGGAACAGGGCCCTTTCGGCCAAAAACATTCAGTACTTC CASSLWNRALSAKNIQYF
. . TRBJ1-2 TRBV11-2 TGTGCCAGCAGCCTCGGGACACAATATGGCTACACCTTC CASSLGTQYGYTF
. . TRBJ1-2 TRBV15 TGTGCCACCAGCAGACCCCGTAGGGACGGGGCTTATGGCTACACCTTC CATSRPRRDGAYGYTF
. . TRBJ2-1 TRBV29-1 TGCAGCGTTGAAGTGGGGGGGGCCTTACCCTACAATGAGCAGTTCTTC CSVEVGGALPYNEQFF
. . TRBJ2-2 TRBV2 TGTGCCAGCACCGCGAACACCGGGGAGCTGTTTTTT CASTANTGELFF
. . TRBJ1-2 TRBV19 TGTGCCAGTAGTCTCCGGGACCGGAACGGCTACACCTTC CASSLRDRNGYTF
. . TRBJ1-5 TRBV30 TGTGCCTGGAGTCTAGGCTGGAGCAATCAGCCCCAGCATTTT CAWSLGWSNQPQHF
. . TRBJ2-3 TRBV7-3 TGTGCCAGCAGCTTAGCAGTGACCAACGCAGATACGCAGTATTTT CASSLAVTNADTQYF
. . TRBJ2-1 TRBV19 TGTGCCAGTAGTCCCCCGGGGGCGGTAGGTGGGCAGTTCTTC CASSPPGAVGGQFF
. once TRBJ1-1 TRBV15 TGTGCCACCAGCGGGGACCTTAACACTGAAGCTTTCTTT CATSGDLNTEAFF
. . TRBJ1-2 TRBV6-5 TGTGCCAGCAGTTACGATCGAACTAACTATGGCTACACCTTC CASSYDRTNYGYTF
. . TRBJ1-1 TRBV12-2 TGTGCAAGTCGCTTAGATCGGTTCACTGAAGCTTTCTTT CASRLDRFTEAFF
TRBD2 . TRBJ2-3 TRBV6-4 TGTGCCAGCCAATGGACTAGCGGGGCCACAGATACGCAGTATTTT CASQWTSGATDTQYF
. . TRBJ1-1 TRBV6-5 TGTGCCAGCAGTTACTTCGGACCCCATGGGGCAGCTTTCTTT CASSYFGPHGAAFF
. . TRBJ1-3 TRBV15 TGTGCCACCAGCAGAGGTGGAATGGGGATCTCTGGAAACACCATATATTTT CATSRGGMGISGNTIYF
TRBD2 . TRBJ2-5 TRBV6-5 TGTGCCAGCAGTTCCGGGACTACTCAAGAGACCCAGTACTTC CASSSGTTQETQYF
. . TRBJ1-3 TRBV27 TGTGCCAGCAGTTTGGCAGGACGGTCAGGAAACACCATATATTTT CASSLAGRSGNTIYF
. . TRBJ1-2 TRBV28 TGTGCCAGCAGTTTAGGGCAGGGTAACTATGGCTACACCTTC CASSLGQGNYGYTF
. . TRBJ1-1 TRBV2 TGTGCCAGTGGGGCTATGAACACTGAAGCTTTCTTT CASGAMNTEAFF
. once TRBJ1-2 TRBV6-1 TGTGCCAGCAGTGATTGGGGGAGGGGTGGCTACACCTTC CASSDWGRGGYTF
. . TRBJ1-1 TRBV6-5 TGTGCCAGCAGCAAGCCGGGCACTGAAGCTTTCTTT CASSKPGTEAFF
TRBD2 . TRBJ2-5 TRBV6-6 TGTGCCAGCAGTCCCAGCGGGGGGGCCCCTTGGGAGACCCAGTACTTC CASSPSGGAPWETQYF
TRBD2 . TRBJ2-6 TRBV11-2 TGTGCCAGCAGGGGACTAGCGGGGCCTTCAGGGGCCAACGTCCTGACTTTC CASRGLAGPSGANVLTF
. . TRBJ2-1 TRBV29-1 TGCAGCACCCGACAGGCGGACTCCTACAATGAGCAGTTCTTC CSTRQADSYNEQFF
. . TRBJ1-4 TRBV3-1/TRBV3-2 TGTGCAAGCGGGGGCAGTTTGGAAAAACTGTTTTTT CASGGSLEKLFF
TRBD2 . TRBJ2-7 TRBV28 TGTGCCAGCAGTACACGTCGGGGGGCCTACGAGCAGTACTTC CASSTRRGAYEQYF
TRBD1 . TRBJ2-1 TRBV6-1 TGTGCCAGCAGTGACGGGACAGCTTACAATGAGCAGTTCTTC CASSDGTAYNEQFF
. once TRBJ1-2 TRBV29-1 TGCAGCGTAACAGGGATGGGCTATGGCTACACCTTC CSVTGMGYGYTF
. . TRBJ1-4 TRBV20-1 TGCAGTGCTAATTATCGAGAAAAACTGTTTTTT CSANYREKLFF
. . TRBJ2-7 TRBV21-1 TGTGCCAGCAGCCGGGGACAGGGGCATTTTGAGCAGTACTTC CASSRGQGHFEQYF
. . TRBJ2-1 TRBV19 TGTGCCAGTAGTATGGCTCGGAGCTCCTACAATGAGCAGTTCTTC CASSMARSSYNEQFF
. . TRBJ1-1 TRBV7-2 TGTGCCAGCAGCTACGGGCACCCCAGTGAAGCTTTCTTT CASSYGHPSEAFF
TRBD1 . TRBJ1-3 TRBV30 TGTGCCTGGAGTTCAGGGGGAGGAAACACCATATATTTT CAWSSGGGNTIYF
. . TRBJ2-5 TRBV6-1 TGTGCCAGCAGTGAAGGGCCGGGCAGGTCCCAAGAGACCCAGTACTTC CASSEGPGRSQETQYF
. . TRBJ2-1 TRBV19 TGTGCCACGACCCGGGGGGCGACTAATGAGCAGTTCTTC CATTRGATNEQFF
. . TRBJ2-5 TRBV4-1 TGCGCCAGCAGCCAAATAGAAGGGACCCAGTACTTC CASSQIEGTQYF
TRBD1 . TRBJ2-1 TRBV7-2 TGTGCCAGCAGCCGGGACAGGGGATACAATGAGCAGTTCTTC CASSRDRGYNEQFF
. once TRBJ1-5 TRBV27 TGTGCCAGCAGTTCCTCAGGGATTTATCAGCCCCAGCATTTT CASSSSGIYQPQHF
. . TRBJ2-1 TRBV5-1 TGCGCCAGCAGCTTGTCAAGCCCCTCAACACTGCGGGTTTACAATGAGCAGTTCTTC CASSLSSPSTLRVYNEQFF
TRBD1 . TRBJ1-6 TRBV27 TGTGCCAGTTGTTCTGTAGGGGGGTTTGGACGACAGGGCAATTCACCCCTCCACTTT CASCSVGGFGRQGNSPLHF
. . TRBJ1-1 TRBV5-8 TGTGCCAGCAGCTTGAGGGGGGGACCGTCGGGTACTGAAGCTTTCTTT CASSLRGGPSGTEAFF
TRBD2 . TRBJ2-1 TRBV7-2 TGTGCCAGCAGCCGTACTAGCGGGGGTCGAGATGAGCAGTTCTTC CASSRTSGGRDEQFF
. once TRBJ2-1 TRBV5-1 TGCGCCAGCAGCTCGAACCCACAGGTCTCTGAGCAGTTCTTC CASSSNPQVSEQFF
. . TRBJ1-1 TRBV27 TGTGCCAGCAGGGGGGGATGGATTAGGGACACTGAAGCTTTCTTT CASRGGWIRDTEAFF
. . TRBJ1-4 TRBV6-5 TGTGCCAGCAGCCACCGGCCGGGTACGTCTGAAAAACTGTTTTTT CASSHRPGTSEKLFF
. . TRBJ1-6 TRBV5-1 TGCGCCAGCAGCTTGGGTACCGGGACACCCTACTATAATTCACCCCTCCACTTT CASSLGTGTPYYNSPLHF
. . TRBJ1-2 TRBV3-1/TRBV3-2 TGTGCCAGCAGCCTAAGGGGGTCCACAGCTGGCTACACCTTC CASSLRGSTAGYTF
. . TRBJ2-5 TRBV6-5 TGTGCCACCGGCAGAGCGGTGGAGACCCAGTACTTC CATGRAVETQYF